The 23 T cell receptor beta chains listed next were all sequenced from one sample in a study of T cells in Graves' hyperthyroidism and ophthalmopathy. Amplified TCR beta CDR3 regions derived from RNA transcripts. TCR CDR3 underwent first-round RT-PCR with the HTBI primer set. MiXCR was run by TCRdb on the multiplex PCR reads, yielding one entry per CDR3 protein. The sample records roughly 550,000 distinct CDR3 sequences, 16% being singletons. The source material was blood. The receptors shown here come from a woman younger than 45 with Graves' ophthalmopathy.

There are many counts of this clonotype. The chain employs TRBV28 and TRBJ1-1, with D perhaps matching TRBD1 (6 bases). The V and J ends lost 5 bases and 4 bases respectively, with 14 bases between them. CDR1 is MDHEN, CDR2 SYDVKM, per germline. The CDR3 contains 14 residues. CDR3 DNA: TGTGCCAGCAGTGGATGGACAGACAGCACTGAAGCTTTCTTT. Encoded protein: CASSGWTDSTEAFF. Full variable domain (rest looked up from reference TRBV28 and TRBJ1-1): DVKVTQSSRYLVKRTGEKVFLECVQDMDHENMFWYRQDPGLGLRLIYFSYDVKMKEKGDIPEGYSVSREKKERFSLILESASTNQTSMYLCASSGWTDSTEAFFGQGTRLTVV.

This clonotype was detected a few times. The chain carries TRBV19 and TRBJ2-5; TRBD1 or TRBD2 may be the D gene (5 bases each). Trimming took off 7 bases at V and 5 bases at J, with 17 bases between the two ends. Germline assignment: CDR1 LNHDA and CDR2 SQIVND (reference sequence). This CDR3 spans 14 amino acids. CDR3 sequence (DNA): TGTGCCAGTAACCCATCCCGGGGCCGGGAGACCCAGTACTTC. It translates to CASNPSRGRETQYF.

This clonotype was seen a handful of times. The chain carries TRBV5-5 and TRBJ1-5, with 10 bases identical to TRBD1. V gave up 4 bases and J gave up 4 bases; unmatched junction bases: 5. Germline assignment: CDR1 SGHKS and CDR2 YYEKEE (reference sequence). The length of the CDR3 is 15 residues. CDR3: CASSGGQGGNQPQHF. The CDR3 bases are TGTGCCAGCAGCGGTGGACAGGGGGGTAATCAGCCCCAGCATTTT.

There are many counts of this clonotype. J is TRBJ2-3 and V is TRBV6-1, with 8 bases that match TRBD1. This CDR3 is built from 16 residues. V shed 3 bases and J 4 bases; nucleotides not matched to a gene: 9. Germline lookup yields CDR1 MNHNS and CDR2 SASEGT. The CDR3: CASSDSTGVGSDTQYF. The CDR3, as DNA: TGTGCCAGCAGTGACTCGACAGGGGTGGGCTCAGATACGCAGTATTTT.

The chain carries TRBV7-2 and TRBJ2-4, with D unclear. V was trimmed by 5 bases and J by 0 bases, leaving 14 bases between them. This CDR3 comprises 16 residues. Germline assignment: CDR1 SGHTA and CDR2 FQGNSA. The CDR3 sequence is CASSQEIGLAKNIQYF. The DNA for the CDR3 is TGTGCCAGCAGCCAGGAGATCGGTCTAGCCAAAAACATTCAGTACTTC. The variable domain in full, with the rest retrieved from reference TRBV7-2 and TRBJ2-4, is GAGVSQSPSNKVTEKGKDVELRCDPISGHTALYWYRQSLGQGLEFLIYFQGNSAPDKSGLPSDRFSAERTGGSVSTLTIQRTQQEDSAVYLCASSQEIGLAKNIQYFGAGTRLSVL.

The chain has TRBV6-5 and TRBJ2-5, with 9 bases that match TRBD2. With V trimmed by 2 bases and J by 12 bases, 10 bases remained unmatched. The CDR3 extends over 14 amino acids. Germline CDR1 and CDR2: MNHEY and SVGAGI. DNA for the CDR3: TGTGCCAGCAGTTACGGCGGCGGGAGGGCCGCTGAGTACTTC. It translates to CASSYGGGRAAEYF.

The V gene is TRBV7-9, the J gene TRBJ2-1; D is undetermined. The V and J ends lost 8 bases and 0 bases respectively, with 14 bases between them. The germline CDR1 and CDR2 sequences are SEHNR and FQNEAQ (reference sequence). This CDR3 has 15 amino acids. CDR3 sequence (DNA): TGTGCCAGCCGCCTATCAGGTAGCTCCTACAATGAGCAGTTCTTC. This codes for CASRLSGSSYNEQFF.

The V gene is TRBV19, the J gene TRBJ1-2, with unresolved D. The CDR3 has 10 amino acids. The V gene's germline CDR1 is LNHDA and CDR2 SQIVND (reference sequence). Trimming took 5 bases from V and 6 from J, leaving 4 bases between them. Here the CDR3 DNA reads TGTGCCAGTAGTTATAATGGCTACACCTTC. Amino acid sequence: CASSYNGYTF.

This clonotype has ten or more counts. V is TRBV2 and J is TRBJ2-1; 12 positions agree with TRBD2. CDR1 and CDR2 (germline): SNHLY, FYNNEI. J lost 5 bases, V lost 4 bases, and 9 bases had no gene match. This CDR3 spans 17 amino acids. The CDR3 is CASSAGLAGGRNNEQFF. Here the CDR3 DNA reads TGTGCCAGCAGTGCGGGTCTAGCGGGAGGGCGCAACAATGAGCAGTTCTTC.

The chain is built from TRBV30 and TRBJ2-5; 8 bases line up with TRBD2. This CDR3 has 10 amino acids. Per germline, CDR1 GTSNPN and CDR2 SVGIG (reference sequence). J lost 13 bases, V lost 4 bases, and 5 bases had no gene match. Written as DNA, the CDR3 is TGTGCCTGGACCGGGACTAGTACGTACTTC. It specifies CAWTGTSTYF.

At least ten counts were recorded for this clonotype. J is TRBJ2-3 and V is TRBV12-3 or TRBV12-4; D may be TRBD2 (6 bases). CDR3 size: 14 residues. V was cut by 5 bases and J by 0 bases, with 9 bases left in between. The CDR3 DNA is TGTGCCAGCAGTGAGGCGGGGAGCACAGATACGCAGTATTTT. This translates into CASSEAGSTDTQYF.

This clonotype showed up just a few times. Here the CDR3 reads CASSLTRGVEETQYF. CDR3 bases: TGTGCCAGCAGCTTGACTAGGGGCGTCGAAGAGACCCAGTACTTC. This chain links TRBV6-2 or TRBV6-3 with TRBJ2-5, with D possibly TRBD2 on 6 matching bases. CDR1 MNHEY and CDR2 SVGEGT come from the germline V gene. Trimming shortened V by 6 bases and J by 3 bases, and 17 bases separated the two germline ends. The CDR3 runs 15 residues.

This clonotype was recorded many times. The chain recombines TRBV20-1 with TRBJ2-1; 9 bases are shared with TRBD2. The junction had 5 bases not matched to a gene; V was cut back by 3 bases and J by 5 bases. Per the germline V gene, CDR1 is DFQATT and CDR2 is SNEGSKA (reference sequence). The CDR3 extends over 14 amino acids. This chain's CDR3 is CSARRLAGNNEQFF. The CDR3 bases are TGCAGTGCTAGGAGGCTAGCGGGAAACAATGAGCAGTTCTTC.

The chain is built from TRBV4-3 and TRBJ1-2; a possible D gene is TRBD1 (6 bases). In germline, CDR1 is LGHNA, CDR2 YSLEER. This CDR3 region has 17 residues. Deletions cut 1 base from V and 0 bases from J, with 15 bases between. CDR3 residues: CASSQGIRGAANYGYTF. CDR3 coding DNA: TGCGCCAGCAGCCAAGGAATCCGGGGGGCAGCTAACTATGGCTACACCTTC.

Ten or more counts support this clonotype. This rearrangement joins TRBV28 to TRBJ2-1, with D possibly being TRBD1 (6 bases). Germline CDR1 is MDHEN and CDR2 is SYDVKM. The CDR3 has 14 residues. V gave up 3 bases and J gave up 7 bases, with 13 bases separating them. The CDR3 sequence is CASSFSDRPNEQFF. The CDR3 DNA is TGTGCCAGCAGTTTCTCGGACAGACCGAATGAGCAGTTCTTC.

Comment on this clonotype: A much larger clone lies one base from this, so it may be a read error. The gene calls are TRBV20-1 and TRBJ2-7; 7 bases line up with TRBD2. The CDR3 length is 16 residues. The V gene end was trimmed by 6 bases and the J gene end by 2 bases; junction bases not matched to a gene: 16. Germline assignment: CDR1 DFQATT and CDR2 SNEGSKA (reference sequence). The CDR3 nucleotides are TGCAGTGCCGCTACGTCGACTGGCGGGGGAACCTACGAGCAGTACTTC. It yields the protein CSAATSTGGGTYEQYF.

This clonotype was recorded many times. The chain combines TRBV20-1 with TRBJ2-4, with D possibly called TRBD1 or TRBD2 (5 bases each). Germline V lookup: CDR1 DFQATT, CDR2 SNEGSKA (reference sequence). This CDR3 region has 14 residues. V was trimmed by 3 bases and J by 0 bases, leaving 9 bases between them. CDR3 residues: CSARRDGAKNIQYF. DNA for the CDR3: TGCAGTGCTAGGAGGGACGGAGCCAAAAACATTCAGTACTTC.

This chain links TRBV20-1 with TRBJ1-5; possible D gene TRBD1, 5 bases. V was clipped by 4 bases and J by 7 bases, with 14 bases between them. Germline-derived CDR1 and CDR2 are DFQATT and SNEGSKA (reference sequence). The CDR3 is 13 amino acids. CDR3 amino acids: CSATQGGDQPQHF. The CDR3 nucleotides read TGCAGTGCTACTCAGGGAGGAGACCAGCCCCAGCATTTT.

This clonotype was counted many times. The chain's CDR3 is CASSTDGLYEQYF. CDR3 bases: TGCGCCAGCAGCACGGACGGATTGTACGAGCAGTACTTC. The gene calls are TRBV5-1 and TRBJ2-7; no clear D gene. V was pared by 4 bases and J by 4 bases, with 12 bases between. The CDR3 covers 13 residues. Germline CDR1 SGHRS, CDR2 YFSETQ.

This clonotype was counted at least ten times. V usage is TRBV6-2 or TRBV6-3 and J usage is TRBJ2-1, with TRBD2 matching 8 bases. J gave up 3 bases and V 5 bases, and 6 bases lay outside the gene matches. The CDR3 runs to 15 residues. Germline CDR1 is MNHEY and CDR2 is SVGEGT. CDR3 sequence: CASSKLAGHYNEQFF. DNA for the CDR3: TGTGCCAGCAGTAAGCTAGCGGGCCACTACAATGAGCAGTTCTTC.

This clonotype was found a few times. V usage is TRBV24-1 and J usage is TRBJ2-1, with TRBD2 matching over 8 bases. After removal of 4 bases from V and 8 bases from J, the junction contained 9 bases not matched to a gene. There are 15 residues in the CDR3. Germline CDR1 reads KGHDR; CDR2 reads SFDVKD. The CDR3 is CATSEPGLGTYEQFF. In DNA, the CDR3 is TGTGCCACCAGTGAACCGGGACTAGGAACCTATGAGCAGTTCTTC.

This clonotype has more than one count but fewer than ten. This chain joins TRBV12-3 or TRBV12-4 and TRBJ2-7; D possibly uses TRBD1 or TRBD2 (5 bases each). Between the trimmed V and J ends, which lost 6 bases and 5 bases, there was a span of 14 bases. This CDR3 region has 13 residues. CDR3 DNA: TGTGCCAGCAGCCGGTCAGGGAGAGACGAGCAGTACTTC. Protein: CASSRSGRDEQYF.

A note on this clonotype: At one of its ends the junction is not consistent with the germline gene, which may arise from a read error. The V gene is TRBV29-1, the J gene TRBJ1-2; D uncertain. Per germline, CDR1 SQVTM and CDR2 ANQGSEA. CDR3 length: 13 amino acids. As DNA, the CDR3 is TGCAGCGGGGCGGTCTTGTCGACCCATGGCTGCACCTTC. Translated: CSGAVLSTHGCTF.